A selection of T cell receptor beta chains follows, all from one sample in a study of T cells in Graves' hyperthyroidism and ophthalmopathy. TCRdb re-analysed the multiplex PCR reads in MiXCR, keeping a single row per CDR3 protein. The sample includes a few hundred thousand distinct CDR3 sequences, 15% to 19% of them seen just once. Sequencing was performed on blood. Receptors were obtained from a young woman with Graves' hyperthyroidism. Both conserved end residues are part of each CDR3. The D gene is left open where the match is weak. Size is omitted from some rows. Given values are once, few, many or a class for expanded clones.

TRBJ2-5	few	-	TRBV6-9	CASRSSLAHLETQYF	TGTGCCAGCAGATCTTCACTAGCCCACCTAGAGACCCAGTACTTC
TRBJ2-3	many	TRBD2	TRBV3-1	CASSQDPSGSSTDTQYF	TGTGCCAGCAGCCAAGATCCCAGCGGGAGCTCCACAGATACGCAGTATTTT
TRBJ1-4	few	-	TRBV7-2	CASSLAGAPNEKLFF	TGTGCCAGCAGCTTAGCAGGGGCCCCTAATGAAAAACTGTTTTTT
TRBJ2-7	many	TRBD2	TRBV20-1	CSADSGRAAVLGEQYF	TGCAGTGCTGATAGCGGGAGGGCCGCAGTATTAGGCGAGCAGTACTTC
TRBJ2-1	few	TRBD2	TRBV19	CASSRGTSSNEQFF	TGTGCCAGTAGTCGCGGGACTAGTTCCAATGAGCAGTTCTTC
TRBJ1-4	few	-	TRBV29-1	CSVEDDGEKLFF	TGCAGCGTTGAAGATGACGGAGAAAAACTGTTTTTT
TRBJ1-5	many	TRBD1	TRBV18	CASSPRTGADQPQHF	TGTGCCAGCTCACCGCGGACAGGGGCGGATCAGCCCCAGCATTTT
TRBJ2-7	many	TRBD1	TRBV3-1	CASSYFGTGFREQYF	TGTGCCAGCAGCTACTTCGGGACAGGGTTCCGAGAGCAGTACTTC
TRBJ2-7	few	TRBD2	TRBV19	CASSTRGGVSEQYF	TGTGCCAGTAGTACACGGGGGGGAGTTAGCGAGCAGTACTTC
TRBJ1-2	many	TRBD1	TRBV27	CASALGTGNYGYTF	TGTGCCAGCGCGCTCGGGACAGGGAACTATGGCTACACCTTC
TRBJ2-3	few	TRBD1	TRBV28	CASSLAGTGEDTQYF	TGTGCCAGCAGCCTAGCCGGGACAGGGGAAGATACGCAGTATTTT
TRBJ2-2	many	TRBD1	TRBV12-3/TRBV12-4	CASRPGTGPGELFF	TGTGCCAGCCGTCCCGGGACAGGGCCCGGGGAGCTGTTTTTT
TRBJ1-5	many	-	TRBV6-5	CASSYTSNQPQHF	TGTGCCAGCAGTTACACGAGCAATCAGCCCCAGCATTTT
TRBJ1-3	many	TRBD1	TRBV27	CASSRQGATDSGNTIYF	TGTGCCAGCAGTAGACAGGGGGCCACGGACTCTGGAAACACCATATATTTT
TRBJ2-5	many	TRBD2	TRBV7-9	CASSLLLAETQYF	TGTGCCAGCAGCTTGTTACTAGCGGAGACCCAGTACTTC
TRBJ1-5	many	-	TRBV7-3	CASSLNGNSNQPQHF	TGTGCCAGCAGCTTAAACGGGAATAGCAATCAGCCCCAGCATTTT
TRBJ2-1	-	-	TRBV29-1	CSVVAVASMSNEQFF	TGCAGCGTCGTTGCCGTAGCCTCAATGTCGAATGAGCAGTTCTTC
TRBJ2-3	many	TRBD2	TRBV6-2/TRBV6-3	CASSVFLGGGTSTDTQYF	TGTGCCAGCTCCGTATTTTTGGGGGGGGGGACGAGCACAGATACGCAGTATTTT
TRBJ2-1	once	TRBD2	TRBV20-1	CSARPASGAYNEQFF	TGCAGTGCTAGACCGGCTAGCGGGGCCTACAATGAGCAGTTCTTC
TRBJ1-5	few	TRBD1	TRBV4-1	CASSQDGTGSDQPQHF	TGCGCCAGCAGCCAAGATGGGACAGGGTCCGATCAGCCCCAGCATTTT
TRBJ2-5	few	-	TRBV20-1	CSARDLGFKETQYF	TGCAGTGCTAGAGATCTGGGATTCAAAGAGACCCAGTACTTC
TRBJ1-3	few	-	TRBV5-1	CASRTTGSSGNTIYF	TGCGCCAGCAGGACTACAGGGAGCTCTGGAAACACCATATATTTT
TRBJ2-7	many	-	TRBV10-3	CAISESGDRRAYEQYF	TGTGCCATCAGTGAGTCGGGAGACAGACGAGCCTACGAGCAGTACTTC
TRBJ2-2	-	-	TRBV28	CASSTTGRLAGELFF	TGTGCCAGCAGTACAACAGGGAGATTAGCAGGGGAGCTGTTTTTT
TRBJ2-1	many	TRBD2	TRBV3-1	CASSQGRLTSGRRNEQFF	TGTGCCAGCAGCCAAGGAAGACTAACGAGCGGGAGGCGGAATGAGCAGTTCTTC
TRBJ2-7	many	-	TRBV7-8	CASSLGTSRIYEQYF	TGTGCCAGCAGCCTAGGGACATCCAGGATCTACGAGCAGTACTTC
TRBJ1-5	few	-	TRBV19	CASSIGRPSNQPQHF	TGTGCCAGTAGTATAGGACGTCCTAGCAATCAGCCCCAGCATTTT
TRBJ1-2	-	-	TRBV4-1	CASSQTGQGGGGYTF	TGCGCCAGCAGCCAAACAGGGCAGGGTGGTGGTGGCTACACCTTC
TRBJ1-5	many	-	TRBV12-3/TRBV12-4	CASSFGSSGASNQPQHF	TGTGCCAGCAGTTTTGGCTCGTCGGGGGCGAGCAATCAGCCCCAGCATTTT
TRBJ2-1	-	-	TRBV15	CATSRDWGGPETQFF	TGTGCCACCAGCAGAGATTGGGGGGGGCCAGAGACCCAGTTCTTC
TRBJ2-1	many	-	TRBV5-1	CASSLGQGDGRNEQFF	TGCGCCAGCAGCTTGGGGCAGGGAGATGGTAGGAATGAGCAGTTCTTC
TRBJ2-6	many	-	TRBV12-3/TRBV12-4	CASSSSRDGHDSGANVLTF	TGTGCCAGCAGTTCGTCTAGGGACGGGCACGACTCTGGGGCCAACGTCCTGACTTTC
TRBJ1-2	many	TRBD1	TRBV5-1	CASSPGTGVGYGYTF	TGCGCCAGCAGCCCGGGGACAGGGGTGGGCTATGGCTACACCTTC
TRBJ1-3	once	-	TRBV28	CASEPSGGGNTIYF	TGTGCCAGCGAGCCCTCCGGGGGGGGAAACACCATATATTTT
TRBJ1-2	many	-	TRBV5-6	CASSLSTSGVYGYTF	TGTGCCAGCAGCTTGTCAACGTCTGGAGTCTATGGCTACACCTTC
TRBJ2-7	-	-	TRBV30	CAWSPDSRGHEQYF	TGTGCCTGGAGTCCGGACTCCAGGGGCCACGAGCAGTACTTC
TRBJ2-7	many	-	TRBV5-1	CASSLFAVEGWRDEQYF	TGCGCCAGCAGCTTGTTCGCGGTTGAGGGCTGGCGGGACGAGCAGTACTTC
TRBJ2-2	many	-	TRBV20-1	CSARERYTGELFF	TGCAGTGCTAGGGAACGTTACACCGGGGAGCTGTTTTTT
TRBJ1-5	-	-	TRBV10-3	CAIGPGQQPQHF	TGTGCCATCGGGCCTGGACAGCAGCCCCAGCATTTT
TRBJ1-4	few	-	TRBV15	CATSSVADRVPNEKLFF	TGTGCCACCAGCAGTGTAGCAGACAGAGTCCCTAATGAAAAACTGTTTTTT
TRBJ2-2	many	-	TRBV6-5	CASSYIRSTGELFF	TGTGCCAGCAGTTACATAAGGAGCACCGGGGAGCTGTTTTTT
TRBJ2-2	-	TRBD2	TRBV11-1	CASSPSGGPHIGELFF	TGTGCCAGCAGCCCTAGCGGGGGTCCTCATATCGGGGAGCTGTTTTTT
TRBJ1-2	many	TRBD1	TRBV12-3/TRBV12-4	CASSQTGTGGHGYTF	TGTGCCAGCAGCCAGACCGGGACAGGGGGACATGGCTACACCTTC
TRBJ1-6	few	-	TRBV6-2/TRBV6-3	CASSPQGQIDSPLHF	TGTGCCAGCAGCCCCCAGGGCCAGATCGATTCACCCCTCCACTTT
TRBJ2-7	-	TRBD1	TRBV11-2	CASSPRQGPGEQYF	TGTGCCAGCAGCCCCCGACAGGGGCCGGGCGAGCAGTACTTC
TRBJ2-7	few	TRBD1	TRBV30	CAWSIGQGSYEQYF	TGTGCCTGGAGTATAGGACAGGGTAGCTACGAGCAGTACTTC
TRBJ2-1	many	-	TRBV18	CASSPLLGAYNEQFF	TGTGCCAGCTCACCTCTCCTGGGGGCTTACAATGAGCAGTTCTTC
TRBJ2-1	many	TRBD2	TRBV12-3/TRBV12-4	CASSGLAQWKEQFF	TGTGCCAGCTCCGGACTAGCGCAATGGAAGGAGCAGTTCTTC
TRBJ2-6	few	-	TRBV5-1	CASSFSNFSGANVLTF	TGCGCCAGCAGCTTCTCAAATTTCTCTGGGGCCAACGTCCTGACTTTC
TRBJ2-3	many	-	TRBV12-3/TRBV12-4	CASSRLLEGTDTQYF	TGTGCCAGCAGCCGCTTGTTGGAGGGCACAGATACGCAGTATTTT
TRBJ1-4	-	-	TRBV15	CGTSRDPEKLFF	TGTGGCACCAGCAGAGATCCAGAAAAACTGTTTTTT